The 3 T cell receptor beta chains listed next were all sequenced from one sample in a study of CD8 T cells in ankylosing spondylitis (dated by TCRdb to the late 2010s). Paper-wide results and their limitations: A TCR beta motif of several highly homologous amino acid variants appeared characteristic of blood from ankylosing spondylitis patients.

Library preparation employed 5' RACE. Sequencing instrument: Illumina HiSeq 2500. TCRdb passed the public sequencing reads through fastp at Q25 and MiXCR, retaining productive beta sequences. Identical CDR3 proteins give one entry, which carries the most common genes and DNA. Counted in this sample were some 800,000 distinct CDR3 sequences; approximately 12% of them appeared once. The ten largest account for under 0.6% of the sample. These TCRs' antigens remain unknown. The sequencing sample was made of blood, either unsorted or a sorted T cell fraction (not recorded which). These receptors all come from a male donor with ankylosing spondylitis.

The chain links TRBV18 to TRBJ2-5; D gene unclear. The CDR3 extends over 14 amino acids. V was clipped by 1 base and J by 4 bases, with 10 bases between them. Germline-derived CDR1 and CDR2 are KGHSH and LQKENI. The CDR3 nucleotides are TGTGCCAGCTCACCACAGGCGGTGAGAGAGACCCAGTACTTC. It translates to CASSPQAVRETQYF.

This clonotype has a handful of counts. The chain uses TRBV27 and TRBJ2-5; D ambiguous. This CDR3 has 12 amino acids. V lost 5 bases and J 7 bases, leaving 11 bases between the germline ends. The germline V gene encodes CDR1 MNHEY and CDR2 SMNVEV (reference sequence). The CDR3 sequence: CASSKVGSTQYF. CDR3 DNA: TGTGCCAGCAGTAAAGTCGGATCGACCCAGTACTTC.

V usage is TRBV20-1 and J usage is TRBJ2-7; D is ambiguous. The CDR3 is 13 residues long. V was clipped by 3 bases and J by 5 bases, with 14 bases between them. CDR1 DFQATT and CDR2 SNEGSKA come from the germline V gene (reference sequence). CDR3 region: CSASYVTPNEQYF. The CDR3 bases are TGCAGTGCTAGCTATGTGACTCCGAACGAGCAGTACTTC.